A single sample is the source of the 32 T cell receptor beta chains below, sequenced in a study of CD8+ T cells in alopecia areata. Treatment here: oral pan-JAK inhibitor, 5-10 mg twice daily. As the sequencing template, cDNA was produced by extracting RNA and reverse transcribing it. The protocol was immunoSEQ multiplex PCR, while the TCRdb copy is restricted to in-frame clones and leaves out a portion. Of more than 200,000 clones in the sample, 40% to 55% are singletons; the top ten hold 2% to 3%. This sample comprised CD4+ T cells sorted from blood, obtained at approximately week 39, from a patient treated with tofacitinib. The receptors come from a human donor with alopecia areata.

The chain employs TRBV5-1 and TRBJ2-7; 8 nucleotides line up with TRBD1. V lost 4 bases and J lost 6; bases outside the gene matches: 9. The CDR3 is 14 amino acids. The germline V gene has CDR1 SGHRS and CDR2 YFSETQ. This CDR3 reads CASSRTGTVGEQYF. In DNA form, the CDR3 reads TGCGCCAGCAGCCGGACAGGGACGGTGGGCGAGCAGTACTTC. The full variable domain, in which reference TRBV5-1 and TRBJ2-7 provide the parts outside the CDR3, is KAGVTQTPRYLIKTRGQQVTLSCSPISGHRSVSWYQQTPGQGLQFLFEYFSETQRNKGNFPGRFSGRQFSNSRSEMNVSTLELGDSALYLCASSRTGTVGEQYFGPGTRLTVT.

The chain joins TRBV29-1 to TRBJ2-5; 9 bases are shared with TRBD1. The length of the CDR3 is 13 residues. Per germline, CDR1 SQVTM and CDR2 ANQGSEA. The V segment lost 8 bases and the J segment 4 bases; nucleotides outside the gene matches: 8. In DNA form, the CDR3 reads TGCAGCACGGACAGGGGCGGAGGAGAGACCCAGTACTTC. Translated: CSTDRGGGETQYF.

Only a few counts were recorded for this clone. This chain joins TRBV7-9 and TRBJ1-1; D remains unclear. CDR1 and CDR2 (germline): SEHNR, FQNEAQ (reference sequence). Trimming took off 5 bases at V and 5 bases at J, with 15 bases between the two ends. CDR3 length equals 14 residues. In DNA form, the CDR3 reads TGTGCCAGCAGCCCTCCCCGTCCTGTGACTGAAGCTTTCTTT. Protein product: CASSPPRPVTEAFF.

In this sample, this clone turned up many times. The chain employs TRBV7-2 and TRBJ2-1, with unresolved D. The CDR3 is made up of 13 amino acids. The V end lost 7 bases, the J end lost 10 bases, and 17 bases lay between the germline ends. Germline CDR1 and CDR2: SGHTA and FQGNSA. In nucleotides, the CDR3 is TGTGCCAGCACCCTACTAACCCAGCAAGAGCAGTTCTTC. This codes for CASTLLTQQEQFF. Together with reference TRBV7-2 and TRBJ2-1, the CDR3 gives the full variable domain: GAGVSQSPSNKVTEKGKDVELRCDPISGHTALYWYRQSLGQGLEFLIYFQGNSAPDKSGLPSDRFSAERTGGSVSTLTIQRTQQEDSAVYLCASTLLTQQEQFFGPGTRLTVL.

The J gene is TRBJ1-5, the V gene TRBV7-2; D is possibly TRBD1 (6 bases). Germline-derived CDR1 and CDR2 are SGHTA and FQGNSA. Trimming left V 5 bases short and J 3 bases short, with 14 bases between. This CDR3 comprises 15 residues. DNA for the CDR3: TGTGCCAGCAGCGAGTCCGGGACAAACAATCAGCCCCAGCATTTT. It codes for CASSESGTNNQPQHF. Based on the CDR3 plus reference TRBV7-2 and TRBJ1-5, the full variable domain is GAGVSQSPSNKVTEKGKDVELRCDPISGHTALYWYRQSLGQGLEFLIYFQGNSAPDKSGLPSDRFSAERTGGSVSTLTIQRTQQEDSAVYLCASSESGTNNQPQHFGDGTRLSIL.

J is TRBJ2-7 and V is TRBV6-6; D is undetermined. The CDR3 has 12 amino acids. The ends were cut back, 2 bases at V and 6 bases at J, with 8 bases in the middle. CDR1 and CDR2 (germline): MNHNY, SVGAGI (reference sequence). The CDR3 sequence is CASSYGPPEQYF. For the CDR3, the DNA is TGTGCCAGCAGTTACGGTCCTCCCGAGCAGTACTTC.

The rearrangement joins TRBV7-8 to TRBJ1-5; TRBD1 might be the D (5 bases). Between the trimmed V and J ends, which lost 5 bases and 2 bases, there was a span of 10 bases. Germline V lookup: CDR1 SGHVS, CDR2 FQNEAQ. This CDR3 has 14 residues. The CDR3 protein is CASSQGQGNQPQHF. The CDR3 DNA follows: TGTGCCAGCAGCCAGGGTCAGGGCAATCAGCCCCAGCATTTT.

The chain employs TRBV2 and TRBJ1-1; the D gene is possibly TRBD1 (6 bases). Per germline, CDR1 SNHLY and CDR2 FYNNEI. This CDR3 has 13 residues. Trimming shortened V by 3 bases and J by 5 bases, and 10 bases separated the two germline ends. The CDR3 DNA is TGTGCCAGCAGTGATACAGGGAGGACTGAAGCTTTCTTT. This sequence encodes CASSDTGRTEAFF.

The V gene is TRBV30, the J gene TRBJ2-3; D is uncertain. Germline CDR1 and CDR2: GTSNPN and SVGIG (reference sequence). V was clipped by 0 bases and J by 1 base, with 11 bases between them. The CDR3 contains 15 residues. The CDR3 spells CAWSVLVVGTDTQYF. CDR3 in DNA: TGTGCCTGGAGTGTACTGGTAGTAGGCACAGATACGCAGTATTTT.

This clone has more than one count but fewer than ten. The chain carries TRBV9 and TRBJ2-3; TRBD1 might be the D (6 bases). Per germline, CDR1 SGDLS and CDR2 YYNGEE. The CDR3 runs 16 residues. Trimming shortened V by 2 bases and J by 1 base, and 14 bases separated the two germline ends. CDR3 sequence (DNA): TGTGCCAGCAGCGTTTGGAGGTCAGGGGGCACAGATACGCAGTATTTT. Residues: CASSVWRSGGTDTQYF.

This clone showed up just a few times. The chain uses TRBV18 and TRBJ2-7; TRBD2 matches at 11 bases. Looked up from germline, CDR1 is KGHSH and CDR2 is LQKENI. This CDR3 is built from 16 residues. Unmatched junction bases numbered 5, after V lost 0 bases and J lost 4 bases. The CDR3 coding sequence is TGTGCCAGCTCACCACCAACTAGCGGGAGCGGGTACGAGCAGTACTTC. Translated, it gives CASSPPTSGSGYEQYF.

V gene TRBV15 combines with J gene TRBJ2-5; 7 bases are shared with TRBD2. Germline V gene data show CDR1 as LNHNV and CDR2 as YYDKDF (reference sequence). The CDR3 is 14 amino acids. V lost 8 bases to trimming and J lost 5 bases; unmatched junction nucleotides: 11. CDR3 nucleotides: TGTGCCACCGCTGAGAGGGAGGGGTCGGAGACCCAGTACTTC. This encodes CATAEREGSETQYF.

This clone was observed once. CDR3 in DNA: TGTGCCAGCAGCTTAGCCGGTTTGACCTACGAGCAGTACTTC. Translated, it gives CASSLAGLTYEQYF. This chain connects TRBV7-6 to TRBJ2-7; D gene uncertain. Germline loops: CDR1 SGHVS, CDR2 FNYEAQ. V dropped 0 bases and J dropped 2 bases, with 8 bases sitting between them. This CDR3 is 14 amino acids long.

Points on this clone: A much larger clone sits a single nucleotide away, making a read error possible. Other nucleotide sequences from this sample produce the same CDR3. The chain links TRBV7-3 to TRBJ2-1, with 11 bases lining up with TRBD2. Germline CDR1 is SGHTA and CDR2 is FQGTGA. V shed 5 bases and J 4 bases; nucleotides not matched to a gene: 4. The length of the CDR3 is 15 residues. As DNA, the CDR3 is TGTGCCAGCAGCCCCGGGACTAGCGGATACAATGAGCAGTTCTTC. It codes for CASSPGTSGYNEQFF.

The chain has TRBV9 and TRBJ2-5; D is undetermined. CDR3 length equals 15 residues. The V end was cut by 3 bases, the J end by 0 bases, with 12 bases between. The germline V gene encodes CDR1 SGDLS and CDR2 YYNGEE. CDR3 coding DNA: TGTGCCAGCAGCGCCGACATCGGATACCAAGAGACCCAGTACTTC. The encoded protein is CASSADIGYQETQYF.

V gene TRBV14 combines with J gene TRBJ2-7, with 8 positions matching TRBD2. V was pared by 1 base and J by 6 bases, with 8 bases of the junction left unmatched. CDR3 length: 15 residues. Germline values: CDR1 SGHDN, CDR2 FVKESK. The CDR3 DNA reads TGTGCCAGCAGCCAAGCCCGGGGGGGGAACAGCGAGCAGTACTTC. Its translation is CASSQARGGNSEQYF.

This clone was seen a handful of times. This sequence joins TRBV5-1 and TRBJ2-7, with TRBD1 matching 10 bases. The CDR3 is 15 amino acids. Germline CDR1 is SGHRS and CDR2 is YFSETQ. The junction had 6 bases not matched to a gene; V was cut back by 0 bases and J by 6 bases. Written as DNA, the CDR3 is TGCGCCAGCAGCTTGGCCGGGACAGGGGTAGCCGAGCAGTACTTC. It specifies CASSLAGTGVAEQYF.

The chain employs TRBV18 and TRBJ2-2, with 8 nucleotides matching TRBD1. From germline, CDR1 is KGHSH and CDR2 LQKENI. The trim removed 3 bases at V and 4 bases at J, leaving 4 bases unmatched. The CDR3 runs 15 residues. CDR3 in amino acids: CASSPGQGGTGELFF. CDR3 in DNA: TGTGCCAGCTCACCCGGACAGGGAGGCACCGGGGAGCTGTTTTTT.

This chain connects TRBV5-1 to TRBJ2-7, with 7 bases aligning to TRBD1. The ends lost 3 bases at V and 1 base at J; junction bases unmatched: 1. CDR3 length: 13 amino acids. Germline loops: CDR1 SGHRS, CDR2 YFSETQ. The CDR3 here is CASSWGQSYEQYF. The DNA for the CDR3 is TGCGCCAGCAGCTGGGGACAGTCCTACGAGCAGTACTTC. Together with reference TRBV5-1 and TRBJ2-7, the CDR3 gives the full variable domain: KAGVTQTPRYLIKTRGQQVTLSCSPISGHRSVSWYQQTPGQGLQFLFEYFSETQRNKGNFPGRFSGRQFSNSRSEMNVSTLELGDSALYLCASSWGQSYEQYFGPGTRLTVT.

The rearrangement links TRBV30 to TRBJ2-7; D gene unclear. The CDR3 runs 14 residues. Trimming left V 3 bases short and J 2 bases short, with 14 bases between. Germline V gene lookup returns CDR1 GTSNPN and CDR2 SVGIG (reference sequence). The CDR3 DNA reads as TGTGCCTGGAGGCAATGGCAGGAGACCTACGAGCAGTACTTC. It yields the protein CAWRQWQETYEQYF.

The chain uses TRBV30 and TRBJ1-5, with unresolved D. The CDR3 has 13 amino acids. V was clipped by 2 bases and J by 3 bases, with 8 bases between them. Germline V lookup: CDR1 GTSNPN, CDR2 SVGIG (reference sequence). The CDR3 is CAWSPDLNQPQHF. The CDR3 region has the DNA TGTGCCTGGAGTCCGGACCTCAATCAGCCCCAGCATTTT.

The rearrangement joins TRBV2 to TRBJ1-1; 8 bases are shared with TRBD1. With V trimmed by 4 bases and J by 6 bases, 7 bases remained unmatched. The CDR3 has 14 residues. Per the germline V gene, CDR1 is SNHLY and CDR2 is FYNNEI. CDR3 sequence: CASSADRGGAEAFF. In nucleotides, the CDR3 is TGTGCCAGCAGTGCCGACAGGGGAGGTGCTGAAGCTTTCTTT.

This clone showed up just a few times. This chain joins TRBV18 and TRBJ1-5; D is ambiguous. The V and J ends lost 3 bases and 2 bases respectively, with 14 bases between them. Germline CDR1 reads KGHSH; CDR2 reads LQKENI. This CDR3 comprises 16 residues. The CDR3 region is CASSPSPGFGNQPQHF. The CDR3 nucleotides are TGTGCCAGCTCACCCTCCCCAGGATTCGGCAATCAGCCCCAGCATTTT.

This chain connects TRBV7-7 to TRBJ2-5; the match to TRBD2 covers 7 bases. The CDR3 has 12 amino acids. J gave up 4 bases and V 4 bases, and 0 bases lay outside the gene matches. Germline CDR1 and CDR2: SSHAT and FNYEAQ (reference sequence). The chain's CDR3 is CASSSSGETQYF. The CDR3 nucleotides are TGTGCCAGCAGCTCTAGCGGAGAGACCCAGTACTTC.

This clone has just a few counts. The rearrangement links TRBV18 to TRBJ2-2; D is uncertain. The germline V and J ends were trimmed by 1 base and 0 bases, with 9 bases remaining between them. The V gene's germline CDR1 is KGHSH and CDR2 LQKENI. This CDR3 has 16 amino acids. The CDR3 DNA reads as TGTGCCAGCTCACCACTCAACGAGGCGAACACCGGGGAGCTGTTTTTT. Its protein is CASSPLNEANTGELFF.

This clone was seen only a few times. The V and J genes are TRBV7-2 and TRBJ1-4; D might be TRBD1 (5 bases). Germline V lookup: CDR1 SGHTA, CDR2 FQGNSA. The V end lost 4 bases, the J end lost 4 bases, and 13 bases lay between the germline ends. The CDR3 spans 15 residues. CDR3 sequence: CASSSSTELNEKLFF. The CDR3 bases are TGTGCCAGCAGCTCCTCGACAGAACTTAATGAAAAACTGTTTTTT.

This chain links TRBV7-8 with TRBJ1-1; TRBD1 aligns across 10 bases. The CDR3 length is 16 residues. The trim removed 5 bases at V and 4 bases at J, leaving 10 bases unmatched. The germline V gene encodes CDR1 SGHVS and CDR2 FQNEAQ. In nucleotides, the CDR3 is TGTGCCAGCAGCGTAAGGACAGGGGGTGTTGTCACTGAAGCTTTCTTT. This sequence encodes CASSVRTGGVVTEAFF.

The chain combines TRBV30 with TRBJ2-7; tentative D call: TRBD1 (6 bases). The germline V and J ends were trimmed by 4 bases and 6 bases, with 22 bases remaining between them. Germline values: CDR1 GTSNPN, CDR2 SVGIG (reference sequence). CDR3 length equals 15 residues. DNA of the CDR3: TGTGCCTGGACTCGAGACAGGTCTTCTCCTGGCGAGCAGTACTTC. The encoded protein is CAWTRDRSSPGEQYF.

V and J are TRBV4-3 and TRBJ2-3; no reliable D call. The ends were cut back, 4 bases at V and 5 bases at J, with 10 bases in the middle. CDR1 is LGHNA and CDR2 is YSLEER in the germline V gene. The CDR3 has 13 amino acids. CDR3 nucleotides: TGCGCCAGCAGCCCAGGTGTTGGAGATACGCAGTATTTT. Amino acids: CASSPGVGDTQYF.

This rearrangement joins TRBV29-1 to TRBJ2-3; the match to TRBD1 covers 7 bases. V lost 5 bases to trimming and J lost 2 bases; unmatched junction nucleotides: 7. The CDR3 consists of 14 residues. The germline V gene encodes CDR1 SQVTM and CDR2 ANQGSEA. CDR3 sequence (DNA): TGCAGCGTTAGAAACAGGGGTCCCACAGATACGCAGTATTTT. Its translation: CSVRNRGPTDTQYF.

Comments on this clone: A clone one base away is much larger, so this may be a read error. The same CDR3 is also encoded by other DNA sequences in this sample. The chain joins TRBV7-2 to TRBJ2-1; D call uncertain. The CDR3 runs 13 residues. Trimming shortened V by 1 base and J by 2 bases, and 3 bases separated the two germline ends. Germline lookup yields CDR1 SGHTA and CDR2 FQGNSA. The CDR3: CASSLGPYNEQFF. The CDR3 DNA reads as TGTGCCAGCAGCTTAGGGCCCTACAATGAGCAGTTCTTC.

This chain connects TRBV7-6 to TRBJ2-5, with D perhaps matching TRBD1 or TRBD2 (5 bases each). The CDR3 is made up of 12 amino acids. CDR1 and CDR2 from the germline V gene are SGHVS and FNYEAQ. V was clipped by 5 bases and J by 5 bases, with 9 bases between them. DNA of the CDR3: TGTGCCAGCAGCACTAGACAGGAGACCCAGTACTTC. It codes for CASSTRQETQYF.